Presented here are 32 T cell receptor beta chains from one specimen sequenced in a study of OX40 agonist ivuxolimab in advanced cancers. Method: immunoSEQ multiplex PCR; TCRdb's copy keeps in-frame clones and lacks some. Of about 82,000 clones in the sample, around nine tenths were seen once. The material sequenced was CD4+ or CD8+ T cells sorted from blood, taken in a trial of the OX40 agonist ivuxolimab. The receptors shown here come from an adult with an advanced solid tumor such as melanoma, head and neck, liver or kidney cancer.

V usage is TRBV6-5 and J usage is TRBJ2-7; D is perhaps TRBD1 (6 bases). The CDR3 totals 15 residues. CDR1 MNHEY and CDR2 SVGAGI come from the germline V gene. Trimming cost V 10 bases and J 2 bases, with 21 bases left between them. The CDR3 loop reads CATRKAGVRTYEQYF. DNA for the CDR3: TGTGCCACCCGAAAAGCAGGGGTTCGGACCTACGAGCAGTACTTC.

The chain couples TRBV27 to TRBJ2-2; D is unclear. The CDR3 has 13 amino acids. The V end was cut by 3 bases, the J end by 5 bases, with 7 bases between. The germline gives CDR1 MNHEY, CDR2 SMNVEV (reference sequence). CDR3 sequence reads: CASSLSWTGELFF. As DNA, the CDR3 is TGTGCCAGCAGTTTGAGTTGGACCGGGGAGCTGTTTTTT.

CDR3: CAWSGATARNQPQHF. In DNA, the CDR3 is TGTGCCTGGAGTGGGGCGACAGCGCGCAATCAGCCCCAGCATTTT. The chain recombines TRBV30 with TRBJ1-5; possibly TRBD1 for D (5 bases). The germline V and J ends were trimmed by 1 base and 2 bases, with 12 bases remaining between them. This CDR3 has 15 amino acids. Germline-derived CDR1 and CDR2 are GTSNPN and SVGIG (reference sequence). Complete variable domain (other parts from reference TRBV30 and TRBJ1-5): SQTIHQWPATLVQPVGSPLSLECTVEGTSNPNLYWYRQAAGRGLQLLFYSVGIGQISSEVPQNLSASRPQDRQFILSSKKLLLSDSGFYLCAWSGATARNQPQHFGDGTRLSIL.

This chain connects TRBV7-8 to TRBJ2-5, with 10 bases identical to TRBD2. Trimming cost V 1 base and J 4 bases; bases outside gene matches: 12. This CDR3 is built from 18 residues. CDR1 is SGHVS, CDR2 FQNEAQ, per germline. CDR3 DNA: TGTGCCAGCAGCTTAGAAAGGTTAGCTAGCGGGAGTCGAGAGACCCAGTACTTC. Amino acids: CASSLERLASGSRETQYF.

The CDR3 loop reads CASSPGRTNTEAFF. The DNA for the CDR3 is TGTGCCAGCTCGCCTGGACGGACTAACACTGAAGCTTTCTTT. The genes are TRBV18 and TRBJ1-1, with D unclear. From germline, CDR1 is KGHSH and CDR2 LQKENI. The CDR3 extends over 14 amino acids. V was pared by 6 bases and J by 2 bases, with 13 bases between.

V and J are TRBV11-3 and TRBJ2-5, with D uncertain. Trimming took off 0 bases at V and 10 bases at J, with 12 bases between the two ends. This CDR3 comprises 13 residues. Looked up from germline, CDR1 is SGHNT and CDR2 is YENEEA. CDR3 in DNA: TGTGCCAGCAGCTTAGATCAGCTGAGTCACCAGTACTTC. Translating gives CASSLDQLSHQYF.

The chain carries TRBV19 and TRBJ1-3; 9 positions agree with TRBD1. Germline CDR1 LNHDA, CDR2 SQIVND (reference sequence). This CDR3 is 16 amino acids long. With 5 bases clipped from V and 2 bases from J, the junction kept 7 bases outside the gene matches. The CDR3: CASSVPGQGTGNTIYF. The CDR3 region has the DNA TGTGCCAGTAGTGTGCCGGGACAGGGAACTGGAAACACCATATATTTT.

V and J are TRBV18 and TRBJ1-2; the D gene is possibly TRBD1 (6 bases). From germline, CDR1 is KGHSH and CDR2 LQKENI. Trimming took off 0 bases at V and 8 bases at J, with 13 bases between the two ends. This CDR3 has 14 residues. In nucleotides, the CDR3 is TGTGCCAGCTCACCACCGTCTGGGGGGCGCGGCTACACCTTC. As protein: CASSPPSGGRGYTF.

The genes are TRBV18 and TRBJ2-5; 10 positions match TRBD1. The end of the DNA fits TRBJ2-7 better, so the J call may be wrong. This CDR3 contains 14 residues. CDR1 KGHSH and CDR2 LQKENI come from the germline V gene. The CDR3 DNA sequence: TGTGCCAGCTCACCGGGACAGGGGAGCGACGAGCAGTACTTC. Its translation: CASSPGQGSDEQYF.

The table lists this clone with a count of one. The chain is built from TRBV27 and TRBJ1-3; no reliable D call. The V end lost 4 bases, the J end lost 4 bases, and 11 bases lay between the germline ends. The V gene's germline CDR1 is MNHEY and CDR2 SMNVEV (reference sequence). This CDR3 spans 14 amino acids. CDR3 nucleotide sequence: TGTGCCAGCAGTTACTTAGGATCGGGAAACACCATATATTTT. Amino acid sequence: CASSYLGSGNTIYF.

The CDR3 DNA is TGTGCCAGCAGCTTATTAGGGGGACTAGCGGGTTCCGAGCAGTACTTC. Residues: CASSLLGGLAGSEQYF. V and J are TRBV7-2 and TRBJ2-7; the match to TRBD2 covers 12 bases. Germline assignment: CDR1 SGHTA and CDR2 FQGNSA. V was clipped by 2 bases and J by 6 bases; unmatched bases: 8. There are 16 residues in the CDR3.

This chain uses TRBV28 with TRBJ2-5; 10 bases map to TRBD2. CDR1 and CDR2 from the germline V gene are MDHEN and SYDVKM. CDR3 length equals 16 residues. The ends lost 3 bases at V and 5 bases at J; junction bases unmatched: 9. CDR3 residues: CASSFGSGGAVETQYF. CDR3 DNA sequence: TGTGCCAGCAGTTTTGGAAGCGGGGGGGCCGTGGAGACCCAGTACTTC.

The chain employs TRBV5-1 and TRBJ1-2; the D gene is possibly TRBD1 (5 bases). The germline V and J ends were trimmed by 2 bases and 5 bases, with 13 bases remaining between them. The CDR3 is 14 amino acids. Looked up from germline, CDR1 is SGHRS and CDR2 is YFSETQ. CDR3 nucleotides: TGCGCCAGCAGCTTTGAGCAGGGTTCATATGGCTACACCTTC. Encoded protein: CASSFEQGSYGYTF.

This clone was found once. The chain carries TRBV19 and TRBJ1-5; 9 bases match TRBD1. CDR3 length equals 14 residues. Germline V gives CDR1 LNHDA, CDR2 SQIVND (reference sequence). J lost 5 bases, V lost 7 bases, and 6 bases had no gene match. The CDR3 DNA sequence: TGTGCCAGTACCATACAGGGGGCGGATCAGCCCCAGCATTTT. Its translation: CASTIQGADQPQHF.

The rearrangement uses TRBV5-6 and TRBJ2-5; D ambiguous. The CDR3 is 11 amino acids. Deletions cut 3 bases from V and 5 bases from J, with 5 bases between. Germline V lookup: CDR1 SGHDT, CDR2 YYEEEE. The CDR3 here is CASSSLETQYF. The CDR3 bases are TGTGCCAGCAGCTCCCTCGAGACCCAGTACTTC.

This chain uses TRBV6-1 with TRBJ2-7; 7 bases map to TRBD1. Per germline, CDR1 MNHNS and CDR2 SASEGT. This CDR3 region has 14 residues. J was trimmed by 13 bases and V by 4 bases; bases with no gene match: 16. CDR3 coding DNA: TGTGCCAGCAGTGTCCCCTCCGTGGGACAGTTCAGTTACTTC. Residues: CASSVPSVGQFSYF.

This chain uses TRBV18 with TRBJ2-7; 9 positions match TRBD1. The V segment lost 3 bases and the J segment 2 bases; nucleotides outside the gene matches: 8. Germline CDR1 reads KGHSH; CDR2 reads LQKENI. The CDR3 consists of 16 residues. CDR3 in DNA: TGTGCCAGCTCACCTTTGGGTGGACAGGGGACCTACGAGCAGTACTTC. Translation: CASSPLGGQGTYEQYF.

DNA for the CDR3: TGCAGCGTTGACCGGGGACAGGGTATAACAGATACGCAGTATTTT. This sequence encodes CSVDRGQGITDTQYF. The chain has TRBV29-1 and TRBJ2-3; TRBD1 agrees at 9 bases. The CDR3 contains 15 residues. J lost 3 bases, V lost 3 bases, and 7 bases had no gene match. Germline V CDR1 and CDR2: SQVTM, ANQGSEA.

This clone occurred once. The chain recombines TRBV7-9 with TRBJ2-5; weak D call: TRBD1 (5 bases). The J call may be wrong; the DNA end is better matched by TRBJ2-7. CDR1 is SEHNR, CDR2 FQNEAQ, per germline (reference sequence). The CDR3 runs 17 residues. The CDR3 DNA reads TGTGCCAGCAGCTTAACCCTTTTGACAGACTTCTCCTACGAGCAGTACTTC. Its protein is CASSLTLLTDFSYEQYF.

This clone was seen just once. The V call is TRBV28, the J call TRBJ1-4; no clear D gene. Trimming pared 2 bases from V and 5 bases from J, leaving 3 bases between. Per the germline V gene, CDR1 is MDHEN and CDR2 is SYDVKM. The CDR3 length is 12 residues. The DNA for the CDR3 is TGTGCCAGCAGTTTAGGAAATGAAAAACTGTTTTTT. Amino acid sequence: CASSLGNEKLFF.

The V call is TRBV5-1, the J call TRBJ2-7; 9 bases are a match to TRBD2. CDR1 and CDR2 from the germline V gene are SGHRS and YFSETQ. This CDR3 region has 15 residues. V lost 0 bases, J lost 4 bases, and 5 bases stayed unmatched. The CDR3 is CASSLVEAGGYEQYF. The CDR3 nucleotides are TGCGCCAGCAGCTTGGTCGAGGCGGGAGGGTACGAGCAGTACTTC.

This chain uses TRBV6-5 with TRBJ2-4; 7 nucleotides line up with TRBD1. CDR3 size: 14 residues. V lost 2 bases to trimming and J lost 5 bases; unmatched junction nucleotides: 3. CDR1 and CDR2 (germline): MNHEY, SVGAGI. The CDR3, as DNA: TGTGCCAGCAGTTACAACAGGGGCCAAAACATTCAGTACTTC. Amino acids: CASSYNRGQNIQYF.

The genes are TRBV18 and TRBJ2-7, with no clear D. Germline V gene lookup returns CDR1 KGHSH and CDR2 LQKENI. The CDR3 is made up of 14 amino acids. Trimming took off 5 bases at V and 1 base at J, with 12 bases between the two ends. Here the CDR3 reads CASSKLDVSYEQYF. CDR3 DNA: TGTGCCAGCTCAAAATTGGACGTGTCCTACGAGCAGTACTTC.

This chain joins TRBV28 and TRBJ2-3, with 9 bases matching TRBD2. Germline-derived CDR1 and CDR2 are MDHEN and SYDVKM. The CDR3 consists of 16 residues. The ends lost 4 bases at V and 0 bases at J; junction bases unmatched: 5. CDR3 residues: CASSYSGRISTDTQYF. The CDR3, as DNA: TGTGCCAGCAGTTATAGCGGGAGAATTAGCACAGATACGCAGTATTTT.

The V call is TRBV4-1, the J call TRBJ2-7; the match to TRBD2 covers 8 bases. Germline V gene lookup returns CDR1 MGHRA and CDR2 YSYEKL. The trim removed 0 bases at V and 7 bases at J, leaving 14 bases unmatched. The CDR3 has 17 residues. CDR3 bases: TGCGCCAGCAGCCAAGATCTTTTGCGCGGGAGGTTAGGGGAGCAGTACTTC. This codes for CASSQDLLRGRLGEQYF.

Here the CDR3 DNA reads TGCGCCAGCAGCTTGGCGGGGGACACCTACAATGAGCAGTTCTTC. This codes for CASSLAGDTYNEQFF. This chain connects TRBV5-1 to TRBJ2-1, with D perhaps being TRBD1 or TRBD2 (6 bases each). Per germline, CDR1 SGHRS and CDR2 YFSETQ. V dropped 0 bases and J dropped 2 bases, with 9 bases sitting between them. The CDR3 sequence is 15 residues long. The full variable domain, completed using reference TRBV5-1 and TRBJ2-1, is KAGVTQTPRYLIKTRGQQVTLSCSPISGHRSVSWYQQTPGQGLQFLFEYFSETQRNKGNFPGRFSGRQFSNSRSEMNVSTLELGDSALYLCASSLAGDTYNEQFFGPGTRLTVL.

The chain uses TRBV5-1 and TRBJ1-2; possibly TRBD1 for D (6 bases). The germline V gene has CDR1 SGHRS and CDR2 YFSETQ. This CDR3 has 12 amino acids. Trimming took 0 bases from V and 6 from J, leaving 6 bases between them. In nucleotides, the CDR3 is TGCGCCAGCAGCTTGGGGGGGCATGGCTACACCTTC. This encodes CASSLGGHGYTF.

The genes are TRBV9 and TRBJ2-1; D ambiguous. Per germline, CDR1 SGDLS and CDR2 YYNGEE. This CDR3 comprises 13 residues. V lost 0 bases and J lost 9, with 10 bases in between. The CDR3: CASSVDVTREQFF. The CDR3 coding sequence is TGTGCCAGCAGCGTAGACGTGACTCGTGAGCAGTTCTTC.

The chain links TRBV7-2 to TRBJ1-5; D might be TRBD1 (6 bases). Deletions cut 5 bases from V and 3 bases from J, with 11 bases between. Germline V lookup: CDR1 SGHTA, CDR2 FQGNSA. The CDR3 spans 14 residues. The CDR3 here is CASSAGTFNQPQHF. CDR3 bases: TGTGCCAGCAGCGCCGGGACATTCAATCAGCCCCAGCATTTT.

The rearrangement joins TRBV5-1 to TRBJ2-1, with D uncertain. The V end was cut by 6 bases, the J end by 0 bases, with 10 bases between. Germline CDR1 reads SGHRS; CDR2 reads YFSETQ. This CDR3 has 14 amino acids. The CDR3 sequence is CASTSQSSYNEQFF. DNA of the CDR3: TGCGCCAGCACATCACAGAGCTCCTACAATGAGCAGTTCTTC.

This clone has a single count. The chain uses TRBV7-9 and TRBJ1-2; a weak D match, TRBD1 (6 bases). The germline gives CDR1 SEHNR, CDR2 FQNEAQ (reference sequence). Trimming removed 1 base from V and 5 bases from J, with 11 bases in between. The CDR3 is 14 amino acids. The CDR3 region has the DNA TGTGCCAGCAGCTTAGAGGAGGGGGGGTATGGCTACACCTTC. Amino acids: CASSLEEGGYGYTF.

This chain links TRBV5-4 with TRBJ1-4; D gene ambiguous. Germline CDR1 is SGHNT and CDR2 is YYREEE (reference sequence). The V gene lost 4 bases and the J gene lost 2 bases, with 6 bases spanning the gap. This CDR3 has 13 amino acids. The CDR3 sequence: CASSIWTNEKLFF. CDR3 in DNA: TGTGCCAGCAGCATATGGACTAATGAAAAACTGTTTTTT.